The present T cell receptor beta chain was sequenced within a study of CD4 T cells in relation to SARS-CoV-2 and coronaviruses. Before the COVID-19 pandemic, during about 2011-2018, CD4+ T cells were taken from unexposed donors. After more than eight days of culture, CD4+ T cells were isolated. Measured with immunoSEQ multiplex PCR; TCRdb has only the in-frame clones, and not every one. This sample carries about 20,000 clones, 78% of them seen once, and the ten largest clones take under 20%. In regard to this clone: Its antigen is unidentified.

CDR3 length: 12 residues. Trimming left V 7 bases short and J 8 bases short, with 14 bases between. Material for sequencing was CD4+ T cells from PBMCs, cultured in vitro. This TCR came from a human donor in good health. The chain carries TRBV12-3 or TRBV12-4 and TRBJ1-2; no reliable D call. The CDR3, as DNA: TGTGCCAGCACCCAAACCAGCGCGGGCTACACCTTC. Translating it yields CASTQTSAGYTF.